This T cell receptor (beta chain) originates from a study of cytomegalovirus exposure and HLA in healthy donors. Study in general: The roughly 120 million unique TCR beta sequences, from roughly 170 million T cells, were found by an earlier analysis.

The CDR3 is made up of 11 amino acids. The germline gives CDR1 GTSNPN, CDR2 SVGIG (reference sequence). V lost 0 bases and J lost 4, with 4 bases in between. The PCR made use of 60 Vbeta and 13 Jbeta primers. Profiling relied on immunoSEQ multiplex PCR, and the TCRdb table lists in-frame clones only, not all of them. Found here are roughly 150,000 clones, over 60% of them singletons; the top ten hold 2.5% to 3.5%. The sequence was obtained from a young woman in good health and CMV-seropositive. Material for sequencing was PBMCs. The genes are TRBV30 and TRBJ2-7, with D hard to call. CDR3 in DNA: TGTGCCTGGAGTGTACGGTACGAGCAGTACTTC. Its protein is CAWSVRYEQYF.